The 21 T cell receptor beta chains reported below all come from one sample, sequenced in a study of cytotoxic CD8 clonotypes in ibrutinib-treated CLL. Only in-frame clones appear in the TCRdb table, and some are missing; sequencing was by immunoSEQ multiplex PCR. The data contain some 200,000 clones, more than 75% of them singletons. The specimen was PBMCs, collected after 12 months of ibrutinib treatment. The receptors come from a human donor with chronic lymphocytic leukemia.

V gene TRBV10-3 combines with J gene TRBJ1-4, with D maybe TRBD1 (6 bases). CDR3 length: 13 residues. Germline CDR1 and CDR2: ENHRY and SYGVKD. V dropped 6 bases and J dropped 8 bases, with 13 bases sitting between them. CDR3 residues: CAIRITGSEKLFF. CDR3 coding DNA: TGTGCCATCAGAATTACAGGGAGCGAAAAACTGTTTTTT.

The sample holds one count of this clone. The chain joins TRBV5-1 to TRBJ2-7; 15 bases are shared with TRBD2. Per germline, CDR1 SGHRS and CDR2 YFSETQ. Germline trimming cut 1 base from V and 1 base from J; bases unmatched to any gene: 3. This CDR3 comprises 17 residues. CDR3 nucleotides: TGCGCCAGCAGCTTGCTGGGACTAGCGGGAGGTTCCTACGAGCAGTACTTC. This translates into CASSLLGLAGGSYEQYF. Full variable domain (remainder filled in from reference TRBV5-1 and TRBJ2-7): KAGVTQTPRYLIKTRGQQVTLSCSPISGHRSVSWYQQTPGQGLQFLFEYFSETQRNKGNFPGRFSGRQFSNSRSEMNVSTLELGDSALYLCASSLLGLAGGSYEQYFGPGTRLTVT.

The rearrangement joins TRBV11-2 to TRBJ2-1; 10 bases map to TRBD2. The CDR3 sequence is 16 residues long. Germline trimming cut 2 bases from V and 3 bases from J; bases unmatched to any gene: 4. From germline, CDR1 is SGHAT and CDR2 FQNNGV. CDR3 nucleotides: TGTGCCAGCAGCTTAAGCCCTAGCGGGGGCTACAATGAGCAGTTCTTC. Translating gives CASSLSPSGGYNEQFF.

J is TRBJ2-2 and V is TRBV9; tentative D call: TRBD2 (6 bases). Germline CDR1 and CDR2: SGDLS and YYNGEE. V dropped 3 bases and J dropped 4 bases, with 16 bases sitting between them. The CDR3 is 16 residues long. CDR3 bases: TGTGCCAGCAGCGACCTCACCGGGGGACTCACCGGGGAGCTGTTTTTT. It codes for CASSDLTGGLTGELFF.

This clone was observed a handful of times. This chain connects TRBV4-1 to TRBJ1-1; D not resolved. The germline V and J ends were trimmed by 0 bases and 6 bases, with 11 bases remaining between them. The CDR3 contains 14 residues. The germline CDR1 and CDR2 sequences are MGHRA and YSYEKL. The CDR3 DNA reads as TGCGCCAGCAGCCAAGATTTTCGGGTAGCTGAAGCTTTCTTT. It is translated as CASSQDFRVAEAFF.

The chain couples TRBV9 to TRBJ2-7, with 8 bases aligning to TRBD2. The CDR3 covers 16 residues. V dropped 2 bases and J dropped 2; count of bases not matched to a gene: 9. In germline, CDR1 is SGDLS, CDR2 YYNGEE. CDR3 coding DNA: TGTGCCAGCAGCGTCCTTAGCGGGACCAATACCTACGAGCAGTACTTC. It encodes CASSVLSGTNTYEQYF. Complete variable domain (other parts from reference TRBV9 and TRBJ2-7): DSGVTQTPKHLITATGQRVTLRCSPRSGDLSVYWYQQSLDQGLQFLIQYYNGEERAKGNILERFSAQQFPDLHSELNLSSLELGDSALYFCASSVLSGTNTYEQYFGPGTRLTVT.

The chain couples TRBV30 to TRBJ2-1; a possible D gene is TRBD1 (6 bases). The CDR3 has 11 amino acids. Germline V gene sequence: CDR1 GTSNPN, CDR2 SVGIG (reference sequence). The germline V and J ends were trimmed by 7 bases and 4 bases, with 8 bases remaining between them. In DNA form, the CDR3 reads TGTGCCTTAACAGGGTACAATGAGCAGTTCTTC. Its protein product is CALTGYNEQFF.

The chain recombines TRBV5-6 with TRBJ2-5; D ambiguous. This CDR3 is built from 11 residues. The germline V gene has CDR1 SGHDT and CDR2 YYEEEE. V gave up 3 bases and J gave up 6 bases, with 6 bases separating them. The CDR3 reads CASSWGKTQYF. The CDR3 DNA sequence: TGTGCCAGCAGCTGGGGTAAGACCCAGTACTTC.

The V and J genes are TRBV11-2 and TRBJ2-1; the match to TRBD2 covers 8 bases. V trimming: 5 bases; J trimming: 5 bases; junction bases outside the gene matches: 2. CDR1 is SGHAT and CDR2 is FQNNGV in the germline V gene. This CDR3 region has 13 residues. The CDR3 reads CASSLGLDNEQFF. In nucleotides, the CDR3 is TGTGCCAGCAGCCTGGGACTAGACAATGAGCAGTTCTTC.

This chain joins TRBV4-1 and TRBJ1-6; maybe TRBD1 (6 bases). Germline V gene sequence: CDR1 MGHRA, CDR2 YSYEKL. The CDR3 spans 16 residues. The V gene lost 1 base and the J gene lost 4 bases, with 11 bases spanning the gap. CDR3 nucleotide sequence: TGCGCCAGCAGCCAAGTCTCGGGACAATATAATTCACCCCTCCACTTT. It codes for CASSQVSGQYNSPLHF.

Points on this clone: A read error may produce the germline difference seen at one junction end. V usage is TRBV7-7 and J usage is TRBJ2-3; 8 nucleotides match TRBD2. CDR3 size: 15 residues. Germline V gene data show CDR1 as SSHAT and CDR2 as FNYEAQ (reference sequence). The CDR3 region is CASSPAGVATDTQYF. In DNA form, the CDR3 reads TGTGCTAGCAGCCCAGCGGGGGTAGCCACAGATACGCAGTATTTT. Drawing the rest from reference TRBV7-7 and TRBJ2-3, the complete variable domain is GAGVSQSPRYKVTKRGQDVTLRCDPISSHATLYWYQQALGQGPEFLTYFNYEAQPDKSGLPSDRFSAERPEGSISTLTIQRTEQRDSAMYRCASSPAGVATDTQYFGPGTRLTVL.

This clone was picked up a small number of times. The CDR3: CASSETGRASTDTQYF. In nucleotides, the CDR3 is TGTGCCAGCAGTGAAACCGGGAGGGCTAGCACAGATACGCAGTATTTT. J is TRBJ2-3 and V is TRBV25-1, with TRBD2 matching over 8 bases. With 2 bases clipped from V and 0 bases from J, the junction kept 4 bases outside the gene matches. This CDR3 comprises 16 residues. The germline V gene has CDR1 MGHDK and CDR2 SYGVNS.

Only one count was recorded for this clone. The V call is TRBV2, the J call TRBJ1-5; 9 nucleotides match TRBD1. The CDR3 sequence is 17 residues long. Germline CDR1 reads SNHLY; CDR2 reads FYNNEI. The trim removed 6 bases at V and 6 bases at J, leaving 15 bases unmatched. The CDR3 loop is CASSPDHRTGARQPQHF. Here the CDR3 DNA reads TGTGCCAGCAGCCCCGACCACCGGACAGGGGCCCGTCAGCCCCAGCATTTT.

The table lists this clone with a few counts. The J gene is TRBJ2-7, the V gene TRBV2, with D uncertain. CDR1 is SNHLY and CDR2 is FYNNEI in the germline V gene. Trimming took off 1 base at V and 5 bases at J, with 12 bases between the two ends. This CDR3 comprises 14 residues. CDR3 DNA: TGTGCCAGCAGTGAAGAGTGGGCTTCGGACGAGCAGTACTTC. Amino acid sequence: CASSEEWASDEQYF. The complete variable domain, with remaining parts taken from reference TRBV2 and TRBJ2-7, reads EPEVTQTPSHQVTQMGQEVILRCVPISNHLYFYWYRQILGQKVEFLVSFYNNEISEKSEIFDDQFSVERPDGSNFTLKIRSTKLEDSAMYFCASSEEWASDEQYFGPGTRLTVT.

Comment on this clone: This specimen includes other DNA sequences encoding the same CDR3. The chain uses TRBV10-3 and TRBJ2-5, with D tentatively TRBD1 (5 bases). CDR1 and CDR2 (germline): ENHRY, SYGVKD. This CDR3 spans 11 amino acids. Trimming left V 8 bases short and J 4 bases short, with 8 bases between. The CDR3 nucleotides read TGTGCCATCGGAAGGGGAGAGACCCAGTACTTC. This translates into CAIGRGETQYF.

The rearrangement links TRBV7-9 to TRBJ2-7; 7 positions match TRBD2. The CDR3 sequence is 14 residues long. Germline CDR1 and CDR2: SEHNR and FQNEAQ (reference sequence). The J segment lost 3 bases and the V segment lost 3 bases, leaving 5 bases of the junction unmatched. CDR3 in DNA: TGTGCCAGCAGCTTTTTCGGGACTAACTACGAGCAGTACTTC. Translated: CASSFFGTNYEQYF.

CDR3 in DNA: TGTGCTAGTGGTTTGGATTCTGGGGGTGAGCAGTTCTTC. Translating it yields CASGLDSGGEQFF. The chain uses TRBV12-5 and TRBJ2-1; either TRBD1 or TRBD2 may supply D (5 bases each). V lost 1 base and J 9 bases, leaving 10 bases between the germline ends. CDR1 and CDR2 (germline): LGHNT, FRNRAP. The CDR3 has 13 amino acids.

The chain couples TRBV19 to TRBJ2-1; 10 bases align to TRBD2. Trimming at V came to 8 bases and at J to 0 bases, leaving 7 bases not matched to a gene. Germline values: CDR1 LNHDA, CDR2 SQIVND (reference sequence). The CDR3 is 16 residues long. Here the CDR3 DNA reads TGTGCCAGTCTAGCGGGGGCTCCCAGCTCCTACAATGAGCAGTTCTTC. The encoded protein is CASLAGAPSSYNEQFF.

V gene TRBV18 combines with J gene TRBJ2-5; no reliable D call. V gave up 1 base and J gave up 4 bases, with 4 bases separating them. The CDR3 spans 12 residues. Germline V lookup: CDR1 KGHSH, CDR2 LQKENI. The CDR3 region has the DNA TGTGCCAGCTCACCACAGCTAGAGACCCAGTACTTC. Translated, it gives CASSPQLETQYF.

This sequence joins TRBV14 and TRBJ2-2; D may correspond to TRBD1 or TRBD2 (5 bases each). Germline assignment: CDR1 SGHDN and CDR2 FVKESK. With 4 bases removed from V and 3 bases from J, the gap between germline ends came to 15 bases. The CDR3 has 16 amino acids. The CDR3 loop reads CASSRGEWLDTGELFF. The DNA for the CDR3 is TGTGCCAGCAGCCGAGGGGAATGGCTAGACACCGGGGAGCTGTTTTTT.

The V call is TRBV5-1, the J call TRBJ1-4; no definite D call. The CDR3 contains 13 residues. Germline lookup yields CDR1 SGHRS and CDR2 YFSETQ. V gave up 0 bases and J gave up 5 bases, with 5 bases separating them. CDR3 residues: CASSLGENEKLFF. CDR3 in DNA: TGCGCCAGCAGCTTGGGGGAGAATGAAAAACTGTTTTTT. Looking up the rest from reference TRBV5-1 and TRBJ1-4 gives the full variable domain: KAGVTQTPRYLIKTRGQQVTLSCSPISGHRSVSWYQQTPGQGLQFLFEYFSETQRNKGNFPGRFSGRQFSNSRSEMNVSTLELGDSALYLCASSLGENEKLFFGSGTQLSVL.